This is a list of T cell receptor beta chains from one sample in a study of T cell responses to AZD1222 COVID-19 vaccine. TCRdb's table, derived via immunoSEQ multiplex PCR, lists solely in-frame clones and lacks some. This repertoire shows about 120,000 clones, approximately 86% found once; its top ten account for 17%. Material: peripheral blood, obtained 28 days after the second AZD1222 dose. The source of these receptors is an adult who received the AZD1222 COVID-19 vaccine. The CDR3 runs from the conserved cysteine through the conserved F or W. The D gene is left open where the match is weak. Size values are once, few and many counts, or a class for expanded clones, and some rows have none.

J,size,V,D,CDR3,DNA
TRBJ1-5,NA,TRBV27,NA,CASSSGGGPSNQPQHF,TGTGCCAGCAGTTCTGGTGGAGGACCTAGCAATCAGCCCCAGCATTTT
TRBJ1-1,NA,TRBV7-8,TRBD1,CASSEQGAPDVEAFF,TGTGCCAGCAGCGAACAGGGGGCGCCCGATGTTGAAGCTTTCTTT
TRBJ1-6,NA,TRBV5-6,NA,CASSLPGLRNSPLHF,TGTGCCAGCAGCTTACCCGGGTTGCGGAATTCACCCCTCCACTTT
TRBJ2-7,NA,TRBV7-2,NA,CASSLVSSGYEQYF,TGTGCCAGCAGCTTAGTGAGTAGCGGCTACGAGCAGTACTTC
TRBJ1-5,NA,TRBV27,NA,CASSPRKLQGTRGQPQHF,TGTGCCAGCAGTCCCAGAAAGTTGCAGGGGACGCGGGGTCAGCCCCAGCATTTT
TRBJ1-2,few,TRBV7-9,NA,CASSFSMAVYGYTF,TGTGCCAGCAGCTTTAGTATGGCCGTCTATGGCTACACCTTC
TRBJ2-7,once,TRBV28,NA,CASSLWRGEQYF,TGTGCCAGCAGTTTATGGAGGGGGGAGCAGTACTTC
TRBJ2-2,NA,TRBV25-1,TRBD1,CASSFQGTVTGELFF,TGTGCCAGCAGTTTTCAGGGGACAGTCACCGGGGAGCTGTTTTTT
TRBJ1-5,once,TRBV5-6,NA,CASSLGGHQPQHF,TGTGCCAGCAGCTTGGGGGGACATCAGCCCCAGCATTTT
TRBJ1-2,NA,TRBV11-2,NA,CASSLDTYGYTF,TGTGCCAGCAGCTTAGACACCTATGGCTACACCTTC
TRBJ1-2,NA,TRBV5-4,NA,CASSLPADVRYTF,TGTGCCAGCAGCTTGCCGGCGGATGTTCGCTACACCTTC
TRBJ2-6,NA,TRBV11-2,NA,CASSAEAGTGANVLTF,TGTGCCAGCAGCGCCGAGGCAGGTACTGGGGCCAACGTCCTGACTTTC
TRBJ1-1,NA,TRBV24-1,NA,CATSDSTVNTEAFF,TGTGCCACCAGTGACTCGACAGTGAACACTGAAGCTTTCTTT
TRBJ2-1,NA,TRBV6-2/TRBV6-3,TRBD2,CASSKLAGRFNEQFF,TGTGCCAGCAGTAAACTAGCGGGGAGGTTCAATGAGCAGTTCTTC
TRBJ2-7,once,TRBV6-1,TRBD1,CASSERDSLAYEQYF,TGTGCCAGCAGTGAAAGGGACAGTTTGGCCTACGAGCAGTACTTC
TRBJ2-1,NA,TRBV28,TRBD1,CASSGGGTGLANEQFF,TGTGCCAGCAGTGGGGGCGGGACAGGGTTGGCGAATGAGCAGTTCTTC
TRBJ2-4,NA,TRBV29-1,TRBD1,CSVRAGGAQNIQYF,TGCAGCGTTAGGGCAGGGGGCGCCCAAAACATTCAGTACTTC
TRBJ1-4,NA,TRBV7-9,TRBD1,CASSLFQGALGSTNEKLFF,TGTGCCAGCAGCTTATTCCAGGGGGCGTTGGGTTCGACTAATGAAAAACTGTTTTTT
TRBJ2-7,once,TRBV3-1/TRBV3-2,TRBD2,CASSLGLAATYEQYF,TGTGCCAGCAGCCTGGGACTAGCGGCTACTTACGAGCAGTACTTC
TRBJ1-3,NA,TRBV28,NA,CASSLFFRHRSGNTIYF,TGTGCCAGCAGTTTATTTTTCAGGCACCGCTCTGGAAACACCATATATTTT
TRBJ1-1,NA,TRBV19,NA,CASKTSGTYGTEAFF,TGTGCCAGTAAAACCTCCGGGACATATGGCACTGAAGCTTTCTTT
TRBJ2-3,NA,TRBV5-1,NA,CASSPGTSSDTQYF,TGCGCCAGCAGTCCGGGGACCTCCTCAGATACGCAGTATTTT
TRBJ2-7,NA,TRBV13,NA,CASSSAQGPEQYF,TGTGCCAGCAGCTCCGCCCAGGGGCCCGAGCAGTACTTC
TRBJ1-2,NA,TRBV13,NA,CASSHLPLYGYTF,TGTGCCAGCAGCCACCTTCCCTTATATGGCTACACCTTC
TRBJ2-3,NA,TRBV5-1,NA,CASSRGGLVSTDTQYF,TGCGCCAGCAGCAGGGGCGGATTAGTCAGCACAGATACGCAGTATTTT
TRBJ2-5,NA,TRBV7-2,TRBD2,CASSVRAGNQETQYF,TGTGCCAGCAGCGTGAGAGCGGGAAACCAAGAGACCCAGTACTTC
TRBJ2-1,NA,TRBV27,NA,CASSLRTPYNEQFF,TGTGCCAGCAGTTTACGGACACCATACAATGAGCAGTTCTTC
TRBJ2-7,NA,TRBV2,NA,CASSETGRAYEQYF,TGTGCCAGCAGTGAAACAGGGAGGGCCTACGAGCAGTACTTC
TRBJ2-5,NA,TRBV7-8,NA,CASSPRLAQETQYF,TGTGCCAGCAGCCCCCGTCTAGCGCAAGAGACCCAGTACTTC
TRBJ2-7,NA,TRBV6-5,NA,CASSPGDSGFYEQYF,TGTGCCAGCAGTCCAGGGGACTCGGGGTTCTACGAGCAGTACTTC
TRBJ1-5,NA,TRBV29-1,TRBD1,CSVCDTGENQPQHF,TGCAGCGTCTGTGATACAGGGGAAAATCAGCCCCAGCATTTT
TRBJ1-2,NA,TRBV7-9,NA,CASSLPGRRYTF,TGTGCCAGCAGCTTACCAGGGCGTCGATACACCTTC
TRBJ2-1,NA,TRBV11-2,NA,CASSLGGTRSSYNEQFF,TGTGCCAGCAGCTTAGGGGGGACCAGGAGCTCCTACAATGAGCAGTTCTTC
TRBJ2-7,NA,TRBV7-3,TRBD1,CASSFSGQGAYEQYF,TGTGCCAGCAGCTTTTCCGGACAGGGGGCGTACGAGCAGTACTTC
TRBJ2-3,NA,TRBV19,NA,CASSIMGGGGTDTQYF,TGTGCCAGTAGTATTATGGGGGGCGGTGGCACAGATACGCAGTATTTT
TRBJ1-2,NA,TRBV15,TRBD1,CATSPGPGTGEGYTF,TGTGCCACCAGCCCCGGTCCGGGGACAGGGGAGGGCTACACCTTC